The sample holds a few counts of the clone carrying this T cell receptor (beta chain). CDR3 size: 15 residues. The V and J ends lost 4 bases and 1 base respectively, with 14 bases between them. The germline V gene encodes CDR1 SGHDT and CDR2 YYEEEE. The sample comes from a study of cytomegalovirus exposure and HLA in healthy donors. The primer mix had 60 Vbeta and 13 Jbeta primers. The assay was immunoSEQ multiplex PCR, and TCRdb's table has in-frame clones only and misses some. This sample has about 110,000 clones, with around 85% found just once. The chain carries TRBV5-6 and TRBJ1-1; no clear D. The receptor was isolated from a man between 25 and 39 years old in good health and CMV-seropositive. Sequencing was done on a sample of PBMCs. CDR3 sequence: CASSTWTYSNTEAFF. The CDR3 coding sequence is TGTGCCAGCAGCACCTGGACTTATTCGAACACTGAAGCTTTCTTT.